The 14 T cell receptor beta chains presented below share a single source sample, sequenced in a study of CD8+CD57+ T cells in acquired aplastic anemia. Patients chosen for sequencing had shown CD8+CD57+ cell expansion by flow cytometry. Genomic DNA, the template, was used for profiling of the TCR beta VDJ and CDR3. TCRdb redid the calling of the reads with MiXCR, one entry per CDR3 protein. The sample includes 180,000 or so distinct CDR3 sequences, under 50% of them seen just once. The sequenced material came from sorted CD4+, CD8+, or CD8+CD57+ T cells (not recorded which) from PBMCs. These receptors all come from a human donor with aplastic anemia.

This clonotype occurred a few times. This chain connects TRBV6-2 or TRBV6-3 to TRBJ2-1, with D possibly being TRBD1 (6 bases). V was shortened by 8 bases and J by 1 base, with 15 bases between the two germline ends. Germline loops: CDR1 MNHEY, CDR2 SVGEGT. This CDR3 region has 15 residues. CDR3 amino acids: CASLSGQSSYNEQFF. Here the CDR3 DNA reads TGTGCCAGCTTGTCTGGACAGAGTTCCTACAATGAGCAGTTCTTC.

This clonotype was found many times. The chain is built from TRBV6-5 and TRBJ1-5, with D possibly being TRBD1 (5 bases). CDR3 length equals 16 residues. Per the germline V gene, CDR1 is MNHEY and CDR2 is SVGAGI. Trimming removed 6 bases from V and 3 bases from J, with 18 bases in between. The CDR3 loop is CASSLGTPRPNQPQHF. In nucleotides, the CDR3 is TGTGCCAGCAGCTTAGGGACTCCCCGGCCCAATCAGCCCCAGCATTTT.

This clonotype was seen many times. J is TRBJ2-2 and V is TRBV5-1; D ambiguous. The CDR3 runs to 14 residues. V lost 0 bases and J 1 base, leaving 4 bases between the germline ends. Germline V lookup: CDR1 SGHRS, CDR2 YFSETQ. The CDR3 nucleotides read TGCGCCAGCAGCTTGGGCGGGAACACCGGGGAGCTGTTTTTT. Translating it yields CASSLGGNTGELFF.

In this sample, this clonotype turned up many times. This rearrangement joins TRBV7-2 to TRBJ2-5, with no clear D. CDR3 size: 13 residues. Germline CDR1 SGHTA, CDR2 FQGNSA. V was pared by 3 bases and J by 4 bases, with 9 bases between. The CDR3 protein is CASSFNIRETQYF. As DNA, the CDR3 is TGTGCCAGCAGCTTTAATATCCGAGAGACCCAGTACTTC.

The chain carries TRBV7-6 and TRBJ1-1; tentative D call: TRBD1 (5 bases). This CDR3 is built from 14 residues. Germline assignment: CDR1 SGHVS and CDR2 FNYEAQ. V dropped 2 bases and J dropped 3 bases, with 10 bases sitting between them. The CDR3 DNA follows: TGTGCCAGCAGCTTAAAGGAGGGGTACACTGAAGCTTTCTTT. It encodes CASSLKEGYTEAFF.

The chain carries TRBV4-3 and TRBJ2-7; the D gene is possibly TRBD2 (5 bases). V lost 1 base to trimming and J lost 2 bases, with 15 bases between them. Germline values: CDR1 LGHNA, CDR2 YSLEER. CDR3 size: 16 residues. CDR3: CASSQGLSTGAYEQYF. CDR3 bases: TGCGCCAGCAGCCAAGGGTTGTCTACCGGGGCCTACGAGCAGTACTTC.

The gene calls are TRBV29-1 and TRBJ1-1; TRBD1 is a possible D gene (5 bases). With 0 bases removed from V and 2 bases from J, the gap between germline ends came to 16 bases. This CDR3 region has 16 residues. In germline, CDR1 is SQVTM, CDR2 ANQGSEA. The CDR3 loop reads CSVEDRFSRANTEAFF. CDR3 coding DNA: TGCAGCGTTGAAGATCGGTTTTCCAGGGCCAACACTGAAGCTTTCTTT.

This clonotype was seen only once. CDR3 sequence: CAISATGSNTEAFF. CDR3 DNA sequence: TGTGCCATCAGTGCAACAGGGAGCAACACTGAAGCTTTCTTT. The chain recombines TRBV10-3 with TRBJ1-1; a possible D gene is TRBD1 (6 bases). This CDR3 is 14 amino acids long. Deletions cut 4 bases from V and 2 bases from J, with 11 bases between. Germline CDR1 reads ENHRY; CDR2 reads SYGVKD.

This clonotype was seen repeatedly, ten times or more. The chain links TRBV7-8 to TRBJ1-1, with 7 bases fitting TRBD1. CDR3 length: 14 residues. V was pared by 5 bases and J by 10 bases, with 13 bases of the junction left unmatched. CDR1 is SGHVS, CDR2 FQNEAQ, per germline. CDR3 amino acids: CASSPGRGQVGAFF. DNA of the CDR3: TGTGCCAGCAGCCCCGGGAGGGGGCAGGTGGGAGCTTTCTTT.

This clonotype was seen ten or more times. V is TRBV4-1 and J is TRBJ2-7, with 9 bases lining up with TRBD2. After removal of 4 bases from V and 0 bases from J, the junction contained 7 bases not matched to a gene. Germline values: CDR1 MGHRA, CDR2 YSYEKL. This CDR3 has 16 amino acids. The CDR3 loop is CASSLLAGLSSYEQYF. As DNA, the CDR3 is TGCGCCAGCAGCCTTCTAGCGGGGCTGAGCTCCTACGAGCAGTACTTC.

The CDR3 bases are TGTGCCGGGGGCGGTCCCACAGATACGCAGTATTTT. Its protein product is CAGGGPTDTQYF. V gene TRBV10-3 combines with J gene TRBJ2-3, with TRBD1 as a possible D gene (6 bases). V lost 11 bases to trimming and J lost 2 bases, with 11 bases between them. Germline CDR1 and CDR2: ENHRY and SYGVKD. The CDR3 is 12 amino acids.

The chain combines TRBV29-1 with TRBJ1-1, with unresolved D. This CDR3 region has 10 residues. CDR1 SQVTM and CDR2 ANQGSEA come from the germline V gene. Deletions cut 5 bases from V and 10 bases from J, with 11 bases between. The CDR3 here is CSVQDPRAFF. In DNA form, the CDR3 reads TGCAGCGTTCAGGATCCGAGAGCTTTCTTT.

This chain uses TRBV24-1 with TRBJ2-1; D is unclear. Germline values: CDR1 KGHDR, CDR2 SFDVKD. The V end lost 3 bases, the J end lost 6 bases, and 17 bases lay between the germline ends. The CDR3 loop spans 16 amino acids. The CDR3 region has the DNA TGTGCCACCAGTGATCCCACCCGCATCCCAATCAATGAGCAGTTCTTC. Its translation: CATSDPTRIPINEQFF.

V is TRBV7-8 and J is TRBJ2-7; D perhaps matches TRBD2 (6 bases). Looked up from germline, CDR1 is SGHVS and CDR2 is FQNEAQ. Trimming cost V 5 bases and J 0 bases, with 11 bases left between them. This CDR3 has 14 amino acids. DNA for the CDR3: TGTGCCAGCAGCGGACTAACACTCTCCTACGAGCAGTACTTC. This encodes CASSGLTLSYEQYF.